This TCR beta chain appears in the sequencing data of a study of shared clonotypes between healthy human individuals. Looking at the study overall: Researchers assigned three CD4 naive, three CD4 memory, two CD8 naive and one CD8 memory plate to each donor. Study-wide results and limits: Sequencing depth was a factor that was expected to affect clonotype sharing among donors. Roughly 5% was the fraction of naive CD4 clonotypes found shared across a few donors.

A remark on this clone: The antigen is not known.

Germline values: CDR1 MNHEY, CDR2 SVGAGI. Trimming removed 5 bases from V and 5 bases from J; junction bases left unmatched: 3. The length of the CDR3 is 13 residues. Here immunoSEQ multiplex PCR was the method, and the copy in TCRdb shows in-frame clones only, minus some. The table includes approximately 1.4 million clones, around 98% detected once. V usage is TRBV6-5 and J usage is TRBJ1-2, with 9 bases matching TRBD1. The sequence derives from a man younger than 40 in good health. Sequencing was carried out using naive CD4+ T cells sorted from blood. Subset defined: CD45RA+ positively selected. The CDR3, as DNA: TGTGCCAGCAGTGGGGACAGGGAATATGGCTACACCTTC. Translation: CASSGDREYGYTF.